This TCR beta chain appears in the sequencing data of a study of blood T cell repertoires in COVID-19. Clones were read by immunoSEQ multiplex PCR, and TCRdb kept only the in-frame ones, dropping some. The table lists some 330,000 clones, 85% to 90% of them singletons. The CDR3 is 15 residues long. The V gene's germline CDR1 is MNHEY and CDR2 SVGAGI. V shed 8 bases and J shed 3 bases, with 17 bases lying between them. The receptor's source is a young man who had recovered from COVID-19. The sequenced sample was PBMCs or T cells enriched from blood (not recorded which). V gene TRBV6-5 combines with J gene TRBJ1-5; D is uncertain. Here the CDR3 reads CASQLYRGPNQPQHF. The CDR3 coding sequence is TGTGCCAGCCAGCTTTATCGGGGTCCCAATCAGCCCCAGCATTTT.